The rows below give T cell receptor beta chains drawn from one sample of a study of siplizumab effects on memory and regulatory T cells. Using immunoSEQ multiplex PCR, the repertoire was profiled, and TCRdb retains in-frame clones only, with some absent. Here the sample spans approximately 100,000 clones, about 95% being singletons. Specimen: Tregs sorted from blood. The receptor source for this set is a human donor in good health. Both conserved end residues are part of each CDR3. D genes are given only for firm matches. A clone size is listed for some rows: how often the clone was seen (once, few, many), or a class if it is expanded.

>TRBJ2-3|.|TRBV6-6|once
TGTGCCAGCAGTTCCGGGACTTCCCTTGGCACAGATACGCAGTATTTT
CASSSGTSLGTDTQYF
>TRBJ2-4|.|TRBV11-2|.
TGTGCCAGCAGCACTCCGAGGACCCTTTCGGACATTCAGTACTTC
CASSTPRTLSDIQYF
>TRBJ1-2|.|TRBV5-6|.
TGTGCCAGCACCCGGGACCAAGGCGGCTACACCTTC
CASTRDQGGYTF
>TRBJ2-7|TRBD1|TRBV10-3|.
TGTGCCATCAGTGAGTCGCGACAGGGTAAGGACGAGCAGTACTTC
CAISESRQGKDEQYF
>TRBJ1-3|TRBD1|TRBV2|.
TGTGCCAGCAGTGCGGGACAGCCTGGAAACACCATATATTTT
CASSAGQPGNTIYF
>TRBJ1-1|.|TRBV11-1|.
TGTGCCAGCAGCTTAGGAGGGGACGGGGCTGAAGCTTTCTTT
CASSLGGDGAEAFF
>TRBJ2-7|.|TRBV19|.
TGTGCCAGTAGTAGGATTACCCCTTACGAGCAGTACTTC
CASSRITPYEQYF
>TRBJ2-1|.|TRBV19|.
TGTGCCAGTAGTCAAACGAGACGGAATGAGCAGTTCTTC
CASSQTRRNEQFF
>TRBJ1-1|.|TRBV28|.
TGTGCCAGCAGTGTCCCCCGAAAGAAGAACACTGAAGCTTTCTTT
CASSVPRKKNTEAFF
>TRBJ1-2|TRBD1|TRBV5-5|.
TGTGCCAGCAGCGAAAGCCTAGACAGGGTTGGCTACACCTTC
CASSESLDRVGYTF
>TRBJ2-2|TRBD1|TRBV7-8|.
TGTGCCAGCAGCCCCGCCCGGGACAGATACACCGGGGAGCTGTTTTTT
CASSPARDRYTGELFF
>TRBJ2-5|.|TRBV15|.
TGTGCCACCAGCAGAGGGACGCTTGAAGAGACCCAGTACTTC
CATSRGTLEETQYF
>TRBJ2-1|.|TRBV11-3|.
TGTGCCAGCAGCAAAGGAAATGAGCAGTTCTTC
CASSKGNEQFF
>TRBJ2-5|TRBD2|TRBV30|.
TGTGCCGCGGACCGGGACTACAAAGAGACCCAGTACTTC
CAADRDYKETQYF
>TRBJ2-3|TRBD2|TRBV6-1|.
TGTGCCAGCAGTGAAAGGGCGGGAGGGCCCACAGATACGCAGTATTTT
CASSERAGGPTDTQYF
>TRBJ2-7|.|TRBV21-1|.
TGTGCCAGCAGCAAGGCTAGCGGGGGGCGGAGCTCCTACGAGCAGTACTTC
CASSKASGGRSSYEQYF
>TRBJ2-5|.|TRBV5-1|.
TGCGCCAGCAGCACTAAAGAGACCCAGTACTTC
CASSTKETQYF
>TRBJ2-7|.|TRBV5-4|few
TGTGCCAGCAGCTTGGAATCGCTAGCCCTCGAGCAGTACTTC
CASSLESLALEQYF
>TRBJ2-7|.|TRBV30|.
TGTGCCTCGATAAAGGCAGATGGTACGGGCTACGAGCAGTACTTC
CASIKADGTGYEQYF
>TRBJ1-1|.|TRBV30|few
TGTGCCTGGAGTAAAGGGATGAACACTGAAGCTTTCTTT
CAWSKGMNTEAFF
>TRBJ1-1|.|TRBV29-1|.
TGCAGCGCGTTGACTCCTTTCGGGTCCACTGAAGCTTTCTTT
CSALTPFGSTEAFF